The following is a T cell receptor beta chain sequence with its context. The sample is drawn from a study of blood T cell repertoires in COVID-19. In the study overall: Acute and convalescent COVID-19 specimens originated in the United States, Italy and Spain. T cells, B-cell-depleted T cells, or PBMCs supplied cDNA or gDNA.

In the study's own analysis: The assay estimated nucleated cells by amplifying reference gene primers. Profiling relied on immunoSEQ multiplex PCR, and the TCRdb table lists in-frame clones only, not all of them. That table supplies the V and J calls and clone size; D and trimming were determined from the DNA. This table holds roughly 250,000 clones, roughly 90% found once. Per germline, CDR1 SGHRS and CDR2 YFSETQ. The CDR3 is made up of 14 amino acids. J lost 6 bases, V lost 4 bases, and 8 bases had no gene match. The TCR originated in a middle-aged woman who had recovered from COVID-19. The chain couples TRBV5-1 to TRBJ1-2; 8 bases map to TRBD1. Source material: peripheral blood. CDR3 protein: CASSQWTGTDGYTF. The CDR3 DNA sequence: TGCGCCAGCAGCCAGTGGACAGGGACTGATGGCTACACCTTC.